The 19 T cell receptor beta chains in this list originate from one sample, sequenced in a study of blood T cell repertoires in COVID-19. TCRdb's table, derived via immunoSEQ multiplex PCR, lists solely in-frame clones and lacks some. This repertoire shows roughly 76,000 clones, about 84% found once; its top ten account for 15% to 19%. Sequencing used peripheral blood. These receptors came from a human donor in a cohort sampled during active COVID-19.

This chain connects TRBV6-5 to TRBJ2-7, with no clear D. The length of the CDR3 is 14 residues. Germline values: CDR1 MNHEY, CDR2 SVGAGI. V was pared by 3 bases and J by 3 bases, with 12 bases between. The CDR3 region has the DNA TGTGCCAGCAGTTATGAACCAACCTACTACGAGCAGTACTTC. Amino acid sequence: CASSYEPTYYEQYF.

This sequence joins TRBV5-1 and TRBJ2-5; 8 positions agree with TRBD1. The CDR3 runs 16 residues. Unmatched junction bases numbered 11, after V lost 3 bases and J lost 4 bases. Germline V CDR1 and CDR2: SGHRS, YFSETQ. CDR3 region: CASSSHSGGGLETQYF. CDR3 DNA: TGCGCCAGCAGCTCTCATTCAGGGGGCGGGTTAGAGACCCAGTACTTC.

This rearrangement joins TRBV9 to TRBJ1-3; 7 bases align to TRBD1. Trimming cost V 0 bases and J 4 bases; bases outside gene matches: 10. Looked up from germline, CDR1 is SGDLS and CDR2 is YYNGEE. The CDR3 consists of 17 residues. CDR3 protein: CASSVGPSTGVGNTIYF. The CDR3 DNA is TGTGCCAGCAGCGTAGGACCCTCAACAGGGGTCGGAAACACCATATATTTT.

The chain carries TRBV5-4 and TRBJ1-2; D is unresolved. Germline assignment: CDR1 SGHNT and CDR2 YYREEE (reference sequence). This CDR3 is built from 14 residues. The ends were cut back, 4 bases at V and 1 base at J, with 11 bases in the middle. The CDR3 protein is CASSPGVSNYGYTF. CDR3 coding DNA: TGTGCCAGCAGCCCCGGAGTCAGTAACTATGGCTACACCTTC. Full variable domain (outside the CDR3, taken from reference TRBV5-4 and TRBJ1-2): ETGVTQSPTHLIKTRGQQVTLRCSSQSGHNTVSWYQQALGQGPQFIFQYYREEENGRGNFPPRFSGLQFPNYSSELNVNALELDDSALYLCASSPGVSNYGYTFGSGTRLTVV.

This chain joins TRBV5-6 and TRBJ2-2; TRBD2 is a possible D gene (6 bases). The length of the CDR3 is 17 residues. Trimming left V 1 base short and J 0 bases short, with 13 bases between. The V gene's germline CDR1 is SGHDT and CDR2 YYEEEE. The CDR3 protein is CASSLRPGTANTGELFF. CDR3 bases: TGTGCCAGCAGCTTGCGTCCGGGGACTGCGAACACCGGGGAGCTGTTTTTT.

V is TRBV9 and J is TRBJ2-2; 7 nucleotides agree with TRBD2. Germline V gives CDR1 SGDLS, CDR2 YYNGEE. There are 15 residues in the CDR3. Unmatched junction bases numbered 6, after V lost 2 bases and J lost 5 bases. The CDR3 DNA reads as TGTGCCAGCAGCGTGGGAGGGGTAGGAACCGGGGAGCTGTTTTTT. Protein: CASSVGGVGTGELFF.

The rearrangement joins TRBV19 to TRBJ2-7, with a weak D call TRBD2 (5 bases). The CDR3 runs to 16 residues. Germline-derived CDR1 and CDR2 are LNHDA and SQIVND (reference sequence). The ends were cut back, 2 bases at V and 1 base at J, with 15 bases in the middle. The CDR3 protein is CASSIIGPRGSYEQYF. The CDR3 DNA follows: TGTGCCAGTAGTATAATCGGCCCCCGAGGGTCCTACGAGCAGTACTTC.

The J gene is TRBJ2-7, the V gene TRBV4-2; 9 bases line up with TRBD2. Per germline, CDR1 LGHNA and CDR2 YNFKEQ. CDR3 length: 15 amino acids. V lost 4 bases, J lost 3 bases, and 7 bases stayed unmatched. CDR3 nucleotide sequence: TGTGCCAGCAGCCCTGCGGGAGGGGGGGACTACGAGCAGTACTTC. It encodes CASSPAGGGDYEQYF.

This rearrangement joins TRBV15 to TRBJ2-3, with D perhaps TRBD2 (6 bases). The V gene lost 8 bases and the J gene lost 4 bases, with 10 bases spanning the gap. The CDR3 has 12 residues. Germline V gene data show CDR1 as LNHNV and CDR2 as YYDKDF (reference sequence). This CDR3 reads CATGGTPDTQYF. Here the CDR3 DNA reads TGTGCCACCGGGGGGACCCCAGATACGCAGTATTTT. The whole variable domain, remainder taken from reference TRBV15 and TRBJ2-3, is DAMVIQNPRYQVTQFGKPVTLSCSQTLNHNVMYWYQQKSSQAPKLLFHYYDKDFNNEADTPDNFQSRRPNTSFCFLDIRSPGLGDTAMYLCATGGTPDTQYFGPGTRLTVL.

This clone was observed once. The chain carries TRBV2 and TRBJ2-5; 11 positions agree with TRBD2. The germline V gene has CDR1 SNHLY and CDR2 FYNNEI. The CDR3 runs 16 residues. Trimming removed 4 bases from V and 3 bases from J; junction bases left unmatched: 7. The CDR3 sequence: CASSGWLAGGKETQYF. For the CDR3, the DNA is TGTGCCAGCAGTGGTTGGCTAGCGGGAGGAAAAGAGACCCAGTACTTC.

The chain has TRBV19 and TRBJ2-6, with D possibly TRBD2 on 5 matching bases. Trimming shortened V by 5 bases and J by 0 bases, and 11 bases separated the two germline ends. The CDR3 consists of 16 residues. Per germline, CDR1 LNHDA and CDR2 SQIVND (reference sequence). The chain's CDR3 is CASSGGGLSGANVLTF. CDR3 in DNA: TGTGCCAGTAGTGGCGGAGGACTCTCTGGGGCCAACGTCCTGACTTTC.

This chain uses TRBV10-2 with TRBJ1-6, with D perhaps TRBD1 (6 bases). The V gene lost 2 bases and the J gene lost 12 bases, with 14 bases spanning the gap. Germline CDR1 is WSHSY and CDR2 is SAAADI. CDR3 length equals 14 residues. CDR3 amino acids: CASSETGRFEPLHF. In nucleotides, the CDR3 is TGCGCCAGCAGTGAGACAGGGCGATTTGAACCCCTCCACTTT.

The rearrangement joins TRBV9 to TRBJ2-7, with D possibly matching TRBD2 (7 bases). The germline CDR1 and CDR2 sequences are SGDLS and YYNGEE. Trimming cost V 3 bases and J 9 bases, with 13 bases left between them. The CDR3 loop spans 12 amino acids. CDR3 coding DNA: TGTGCCAGCAGCGAGGGGGGGCCAAGGCAGTACTTC. Amino acids: CASSEGGPRQYF.

The chain is built from TRBV6-5 and TRBJ2-2; 10 nucleotides align to TRBD2. The V gene end was trimmed by 4 bases and the J gene end by 5 bases; junction bases not matched to a gene: 7. The length of the CDR3 is 16 residues. The V gene's germline CDR1 is MNHEY and CDR2 SVGAGI. As DNA, the CDR3 is TGTGCCAGCAGTTCTGGGACTAGCGTGGGGACCGGGGAGCTGTTTTTT. It encodes CASSSGTSVGTGELFF.

This chain connects TRBV5-1 to TRBJ2-1, with 13 bases lining up with TRBD2. V shed 4 bases, J shed 9 bases, and the junction held 13 bases outside the gene matches. This CDR3 is built from 17 residues. Germline V lookup: CDR1 SGHRS, CDR2 YFSETQ. As DNA, the CDR3 is TGCGCCAGCAGCCTAGAGGGACTAGCGGGATTCGCGGGTGAGCAGTTCTTC. This encodes CASSLEGLAGFAGEQFF. Full variable domain (rest looked up from reference TRBV5-1 and TRBJ2-1): KAGVTQTPRYLIKTRGQQVTLSCSPISGHRSVSWYQQTPGQGLQFLFEYFSETQRNKGNFPGRFSGRQFSNSRSEMNVSTLELGDSALYLCASSLEGLAGFAGEQFFGPGTRLTVL.

This rearrangement joins TRBV10-3 to TRBJ1-1, with 7 bases aligning to TRBD1. This CDR3 contains 19 residues. J was trimmed by 0 bases and V by 7 bases; bases with no gene match: 20. Germline loops: CDR1 ENHRY, CDR2 SYGVKD. CDR3 sequence: CAITGHPDRAYGMNTEAFF. As DNA, the CDR3 is TGTGCCATCACGGGACACCCTGACAGGGCGTACGGAATGAACACTGAAGCTTTCTTT.

This chain links TRBV10-3 with TRBJ2-7; D is unclear. Trimming pared 0 bases from V and 9 bases from J, leaving 12 bases between. The CDR3 runs to 13 residues. In germline, CDR1 is ENHRY, CDR2 SYGVKD. DNA for the CDR3: TGTGCCATCAGTGAGTCCCAGAATTTAAGGCAGTACTTC. Translated: CAISESQNLRQYF.

V usage is TRBV4-2 and J usage is TRBJ2-1, with 15 bases lining up with TRBD2. J lost 7 bases, V lost 4 bases, and 2 bases had no gene match. The germline V gene encodes CDR1 LGHNA and CDR2 YNFKEQ. This CDR3 contains 15 residues. The CDR3 sequence: CASSPGLAGGNEQFF. The CDR3 region has the DNA TGTGCCAGCAGCCCGGGACTAGCGGGAGGAAATGAGCAGTTCTTC.

CDR3: CASSRSREGSYNSPLHF. CDR3 nucleotides: TGTGCCAGCAGCCGCTCCAGGGAAGGATCCTATAATTCACCCCTCCACTTT. V and J are TRBV5-5 and TRBJ1-6, with D possibly TRBD1 on 5 matching bases. Trimming removed 4 bases from V and 1 base from J, with 15 bases in between. This CDR3 has 17 amino acids. Germline assignment: CDR1 SGHKS and CDR2 YYEKEE (reference sequence).